This TCR beta chain comes out of a study of beta chain features in type 1 diabetes. Whole-study findings and limits: In cDNA sequencing, cells with high TCR expression could be over-represented.

V lost 1 base, J lost 10 bases, and 11 bases lay in between. CDR3 length equals 13 residues. CDR1 is SGHTA, CDR2 FQGNSA, per germline. Every sorted population was more than 95% pure. Sequencing targeted expressed TCRB transcripts, as all isolated RNA had been reverse transcribed. Libraries were prepared by immunoSEQ multiplex PCR; TCRdb keeps only in-frame clonotypes and omits some of them. The top ten hold around 0.45% of the sample, which has over 300,000 clones, less than 9.5% seen once. This clone appeared a few times. Its target is not known. The J gene is TRBJ1-5, the V gene TRBV7-2, with D tentatively TRBD1 (5 bases). This receptor was taken from a woman under 30 in good health. The source material was central memory CD4+ T cells from blood. For the CDR3, the DNA is TGTGCCAGCAGCTTAGTTCAGGGCCAACCCCAGCATTTT. It codes for CASSLVQGQPQHF.